The clone carrying this TCR beta chain showed up just a few times. These data are taken from a study of T cells after yellow fever vaccination. Study-wide results and caveats: Reappearance after the booster was observed for most primary-vaccination clones (96% CD4, about 90% CD8).

Template-switching 5'RACE yielded the TCR cDNA; a universal primer site and UMIs were added in the process. From the 5' RACE reads, TCRdb called clonotypes with MiXCR, one entry per CDR3 protein. The sample includes some 96,000 distinct CDR3 sequences, 8.9% of them seen just once. The V gene lost 3 bases and the J gene lost 8 bases, with 5 bases spanning the gap. The CDR3 runs to 11 residues. Per germline, CDR1 SGHRS and CDR2 YFSETQ. The rearrangement uses TRBV5-1 and TRBJ1-4; D not resolved. This sample comprised CD8+ T cells not binding an NS4B(214-222) dextramer, sorted from PBMCs, obtained less than 16 days after the first yellow fever vaccination. The TCR comes from a man between 18 and 29 years old who received the YFV17D yellow fever vaccine. CDR3 protein: CASSSDEKLFF. Here the CDR3 DNA reads TGCGCCAGCAGCTCCGACGAAAAACTGTTTTTT.